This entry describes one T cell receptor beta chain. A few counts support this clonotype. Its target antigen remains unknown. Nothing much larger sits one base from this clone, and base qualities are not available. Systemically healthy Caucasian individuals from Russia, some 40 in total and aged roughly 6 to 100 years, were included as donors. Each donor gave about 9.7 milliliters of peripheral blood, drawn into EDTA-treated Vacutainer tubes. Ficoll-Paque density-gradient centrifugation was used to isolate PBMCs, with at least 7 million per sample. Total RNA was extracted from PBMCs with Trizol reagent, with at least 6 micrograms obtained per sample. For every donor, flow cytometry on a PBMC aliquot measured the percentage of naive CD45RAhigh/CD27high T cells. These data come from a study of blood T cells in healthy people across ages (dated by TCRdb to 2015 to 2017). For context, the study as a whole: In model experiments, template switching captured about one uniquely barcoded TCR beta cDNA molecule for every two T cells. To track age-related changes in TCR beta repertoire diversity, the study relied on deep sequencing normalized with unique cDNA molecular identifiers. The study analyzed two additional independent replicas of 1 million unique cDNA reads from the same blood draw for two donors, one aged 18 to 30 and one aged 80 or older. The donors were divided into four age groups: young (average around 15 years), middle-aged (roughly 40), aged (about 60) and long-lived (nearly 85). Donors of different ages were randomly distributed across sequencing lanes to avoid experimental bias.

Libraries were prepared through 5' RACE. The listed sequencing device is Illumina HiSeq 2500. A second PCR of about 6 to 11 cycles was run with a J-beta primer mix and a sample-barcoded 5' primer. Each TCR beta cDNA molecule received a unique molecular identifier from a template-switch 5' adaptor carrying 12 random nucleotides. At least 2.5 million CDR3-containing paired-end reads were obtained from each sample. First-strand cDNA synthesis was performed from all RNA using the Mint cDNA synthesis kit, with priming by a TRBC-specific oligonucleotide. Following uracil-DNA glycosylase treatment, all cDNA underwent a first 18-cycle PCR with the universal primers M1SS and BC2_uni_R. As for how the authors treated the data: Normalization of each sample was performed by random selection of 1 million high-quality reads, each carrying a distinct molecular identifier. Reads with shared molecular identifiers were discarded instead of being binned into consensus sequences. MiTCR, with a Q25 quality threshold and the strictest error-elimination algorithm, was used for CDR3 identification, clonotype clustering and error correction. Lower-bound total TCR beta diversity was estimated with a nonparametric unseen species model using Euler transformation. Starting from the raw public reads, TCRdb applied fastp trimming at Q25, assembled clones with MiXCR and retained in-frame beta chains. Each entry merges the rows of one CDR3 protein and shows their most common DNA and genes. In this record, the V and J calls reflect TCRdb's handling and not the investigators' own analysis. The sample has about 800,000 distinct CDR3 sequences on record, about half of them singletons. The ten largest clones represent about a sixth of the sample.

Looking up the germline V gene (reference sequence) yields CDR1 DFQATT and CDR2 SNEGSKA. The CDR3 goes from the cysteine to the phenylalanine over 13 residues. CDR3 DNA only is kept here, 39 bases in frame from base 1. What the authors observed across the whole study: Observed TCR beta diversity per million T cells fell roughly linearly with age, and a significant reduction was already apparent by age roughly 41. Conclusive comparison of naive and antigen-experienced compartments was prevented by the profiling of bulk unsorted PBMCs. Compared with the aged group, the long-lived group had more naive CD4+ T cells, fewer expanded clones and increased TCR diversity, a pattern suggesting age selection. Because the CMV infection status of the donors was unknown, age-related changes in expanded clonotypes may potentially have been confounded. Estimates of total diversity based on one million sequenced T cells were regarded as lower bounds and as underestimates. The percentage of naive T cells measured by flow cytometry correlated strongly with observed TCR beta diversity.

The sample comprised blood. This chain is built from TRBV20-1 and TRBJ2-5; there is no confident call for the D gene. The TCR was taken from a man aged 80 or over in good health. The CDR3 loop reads CSARKRPEETQYF. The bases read TGCAGCGCCAGAAAACGACCTGAAGAGACCCAGTACTTC.